One sample yielded the 9 T cell receptor beta chains listed below, sequenced in a study of T cell repertoires in cytomegalovirus infection. No antigen is known for these receptors. TCRdb passed the reads through MiXCR, listing each CDR3 protein once. The sample yields 600,000 to 700,000 distinct CDR3 sequences, about 30% seen once. Sequenced here: cultured PBMCs, sampled from culture after CMV antigen stimulation. The source is a human donor in good health (CMV status not recorded). Some clones in this sample may be carry-over from other donors' samples.

The J gene is TRBJ2-3, the V gene TRBV20-1, with D maybe TRBD2 (5 bases). Trimming pared 6 bases from V and 2 bases from J, leaving 15 bases between. This CDR3 is built from 14 residues. Germline V gene lookup returns CDR1 DFQATT and CDR2 SNEGSKA (reference sequence). CDR3 coding DNA: TGCAGTGCCCCCCCCGAGGGAACCACAGATACGCAGTATTTT. Translation: CSAPPEGTTDTQYF.

This clonotype has only a few counts. This sequence joins TRBV5-4 and TRBJ1-4; no firm D call. The germline CDR1 and CDR2 sequences are SGHNT and YYREEE (reference sequence). The CDR3 sequence is 16 residues long. The ends were cut back, 3 bases at V and 0 bases at J, with 12 bases in the middle. CDR3 in amino acids: CASSSRDLATNEKLFF. In nucleotides, the CDR3 is TGTGCCAGCAGCTCCCGGGATCTTGCAACTAATGAAAAACTGTTTTTT.

This rearrangement joins TRBV7-9 to TRBJ1-2; D remains ambiguous. The CDR3 length is 14 residues. The V end was cut by 3 bases, the J end by 8 bases, with 16 bases between. CDR1 and CDR2 from the germline V gene are SEHNR and FQNEAQ (reference sequence). As DNA, the CDR3 is TGTGCCAGCAGCTTCAGCATACTGACTAACGGCTACACCTTC. Amino acids: CASSFSILTNGYTF. Full variable domain (outside the CDR3, taken from reference TRBV7-9 and TRBJ1-2): DTGVSQNPRHKITKRGQNVTFRCDPISEHNRLYWYRQTLGQGPEFLTYFQNEAQLEKSRLLSDRFSAERPKGSFSTLEIQRTEQGDSAMYLCASSFSILTNGYTFGSGTRLTVV.

The chain carries TRBV6-6 and TRBJ1-1; D is uncertain. The V end lost 4 bases, the J end lost 6 bases, and 12 bases lay between the germline ends. Looked up from germline, CDR1 is MNHNY and CDR2 is SVGAGI (reference sequence). The CDR3 spans 13 residues. DNA of the CDR3: TGTGCCAGCAGTTCCCCCCCGGGCCCTGAAGCTTTCTTT. Translation: CASSSPPGPEAFF.

This clonotype occurred a few times. This chain joins TRBV10-3 and TRBJ2-3, with D possibly matching TRBD2 (6 bases). The V gene lost 8 bases and the J gene lost 4 bases, with 19 bases spanning the gap. The CDR3 loop spans 15 amino acids. CDR1 is ENHRY, CDR2 SYGVKD, per germline. CDR3 residues: CAISLERPGADTQYF. For the CDR3, the DNA is TGTGCCATCTCCCTAGAGAGGCCGGGAGCAGATACGCAGTATTTT.

The rearrangement uses TRBV12-3 or TRBV12-4 and TRBJ1-2, with D unclear. The CDR3 sequence is 12 residues long. Trimming shortened V by 6 bases and J by 8 bases, and 13 bases separated the two germline ends. The CDR3 bases are TGTGCCAGCAGGGCAGGTGCCCACGGCTACACCTTC. Encoded protein: CASRAGAHGYTF.

This clonotype appeared many times. The chain is built from TRBV6-1 and TRBJ2-1, with D uncertain. Per the germline V gene, CDR1 is MNHNS and CDR2 is SASEGT. Trimming left V 8 bases short and J 15 bases short, with 11 bases between. This CDR3 spans 9 amino acids. The chain's CDR3 is CASGNLAFF. In nucleotides, the CDR3 is TGTGCCAGCGGGAACCTCGCGTTCTTC.

The genes are TRBV12-3 or TRBV12-4 and TRBJ2-3; D gene unclear. The ends were cut back, 8 bases at V and 7 bases at J, with 22 bases in the middle. The CDR3 has 15 residues. The CDR3 nucleotides are TGTGCCAGCTTTGCGAGATATGGGCAAGGGAATACGCAGTATTTT. Its protein product is CASFARYGQGNTQYF.

This clonotype was found a few times. The rearrangement joins TRBV7-2 to TRBJ2-7, with D possibly matching TRBD2 (5 bases). V was trimmed by 1 base and J by 0 bases, leaving 10 bases between them. This CDR3 region has 15 residues. CDR1 is SGHTA, CDR2 FQGNSA, per germline. CDR3 in DNA: TGTGCCAGCAGCTTAGTGGCGGGCCTCTCCTACGAGCAGTACTTC. Its translation is CASSLVAGLSYEQYF.